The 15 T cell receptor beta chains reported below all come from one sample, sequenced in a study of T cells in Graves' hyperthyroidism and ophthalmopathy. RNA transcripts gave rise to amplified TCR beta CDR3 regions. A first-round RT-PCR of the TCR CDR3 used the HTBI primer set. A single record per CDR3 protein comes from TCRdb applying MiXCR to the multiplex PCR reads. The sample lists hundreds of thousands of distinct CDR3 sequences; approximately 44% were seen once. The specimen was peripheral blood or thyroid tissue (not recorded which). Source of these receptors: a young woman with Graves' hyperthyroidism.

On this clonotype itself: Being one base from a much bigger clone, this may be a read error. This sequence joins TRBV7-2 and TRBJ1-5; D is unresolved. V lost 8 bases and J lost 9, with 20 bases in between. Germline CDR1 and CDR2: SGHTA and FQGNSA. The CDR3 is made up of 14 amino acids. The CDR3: CASSVGQAASPQHF. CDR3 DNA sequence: TGTGCCAGCTCAGTCGGTCAGGCCGCTTCGCCCCAGCATTTT.

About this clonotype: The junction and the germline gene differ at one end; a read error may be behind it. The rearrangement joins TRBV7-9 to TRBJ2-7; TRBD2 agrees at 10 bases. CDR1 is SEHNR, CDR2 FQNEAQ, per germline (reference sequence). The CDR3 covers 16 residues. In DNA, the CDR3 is TGCGCCAGCAGCTTATCAACCGGGACTAGCGTTACCGAGCAGTACTTC. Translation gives CASSLSTGTSVTEQYF.

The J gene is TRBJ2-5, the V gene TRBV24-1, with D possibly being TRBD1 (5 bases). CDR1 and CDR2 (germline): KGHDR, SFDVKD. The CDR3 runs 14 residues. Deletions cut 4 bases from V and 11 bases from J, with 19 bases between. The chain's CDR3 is CATSDLVGADTQYF. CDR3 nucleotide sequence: TGTGCCACCAGTGACTTAGTAGGGGCAGATACGCAGTACTTC.

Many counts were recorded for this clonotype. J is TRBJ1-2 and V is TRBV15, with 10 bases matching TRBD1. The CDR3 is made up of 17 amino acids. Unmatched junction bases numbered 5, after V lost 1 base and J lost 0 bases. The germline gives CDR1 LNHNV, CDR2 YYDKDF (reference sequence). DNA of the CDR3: TGTGCCACCAGCAGAGGGACAGGGGGTAAAGCTAACTATGGCTACACCTTC. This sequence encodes CATSRGTGGKANYGYTF. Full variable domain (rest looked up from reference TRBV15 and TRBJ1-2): DAMVIQNPRYQVTQFGKPVTLSCSQTLNHNVMYWYQQKSSQAPKLLFHYYDKDFNNEADTPDNFQSRRPNTSFCFLDIRSPGLGDTAMYLCATSRGTGGKANYGYTFGSGTRLTVV.

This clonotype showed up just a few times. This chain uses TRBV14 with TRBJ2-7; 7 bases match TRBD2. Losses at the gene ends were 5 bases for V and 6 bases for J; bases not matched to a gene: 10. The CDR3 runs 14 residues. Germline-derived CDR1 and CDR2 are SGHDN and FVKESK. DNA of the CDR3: TGTGCCAGCAGCTTTCTAGTGCGGGAGCGCGAGCAGTACTTC. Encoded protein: CASSFLVREREQYF.

The CDR3 sequence: CASSKGLGNTEAFF. CDR3 bases: TGTGCCAGCAGTAAGGGGTTAGGGAACACTGAAGCTTTCTTT. The chain carries TRBV13 and TRBJ1-1, with D possibly being TRBD1 (5 bases). Germline lookup yields CDR1 PRHDT and CDR2 FYEKMQ (reference sequence). V was clipped by 6 bases and J by 1 base, with 12 bases between them. There are 14 residues in the CDR3.

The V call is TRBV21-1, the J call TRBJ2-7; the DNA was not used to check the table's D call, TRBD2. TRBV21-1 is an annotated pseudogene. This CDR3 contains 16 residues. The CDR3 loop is CASSNLGTSGTYEQYF. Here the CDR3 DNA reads TGTGCCAGCAGCAATCTTGGGACTAGCGGGACCTACGAGCAGTACTTC.

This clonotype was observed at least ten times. The CDR3, as DNA: TGTGCCAGCAGCTTCTTGGACATTAATCAGCCCCAGCATTTT. Translated, it gives CASSFLDINQPQHF. The genes are TRBV7-2 and TRBJ1-5, with TRBD1 as a possible D gene (5 bases). This CDR3 spans 14 amino acids. Trimming shortened V by 3 bases and J by 4 bases, and 10 bases separated the two germline ends. Germline CDR1 SGHTA, CDR2 FQGNSA.

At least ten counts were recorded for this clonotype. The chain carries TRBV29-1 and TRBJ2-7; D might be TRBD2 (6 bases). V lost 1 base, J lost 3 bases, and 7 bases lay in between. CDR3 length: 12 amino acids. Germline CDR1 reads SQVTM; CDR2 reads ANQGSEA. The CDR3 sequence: CSVEGGDYEQYF. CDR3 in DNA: TGCAGCGTTGAAGGCGGGGACTACGAGCAGTACTTC.

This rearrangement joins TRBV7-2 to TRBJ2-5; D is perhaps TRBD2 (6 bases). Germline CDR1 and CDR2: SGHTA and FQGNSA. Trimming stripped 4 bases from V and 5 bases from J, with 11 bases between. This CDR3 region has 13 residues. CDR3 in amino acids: CASSSPGDETQYF. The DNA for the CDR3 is TGTGCCAGCAGCTCCCCGGGAGACGAGACCCAGTACTTC.

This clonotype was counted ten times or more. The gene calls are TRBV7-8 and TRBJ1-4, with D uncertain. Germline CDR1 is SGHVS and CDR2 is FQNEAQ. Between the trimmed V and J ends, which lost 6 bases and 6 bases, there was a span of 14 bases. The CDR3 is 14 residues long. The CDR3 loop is CASRRALEDEKLFF. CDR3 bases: TGTGCCAGCAGAAGGGCCCTGGAGGATGAAAAACTGTTTTTT.

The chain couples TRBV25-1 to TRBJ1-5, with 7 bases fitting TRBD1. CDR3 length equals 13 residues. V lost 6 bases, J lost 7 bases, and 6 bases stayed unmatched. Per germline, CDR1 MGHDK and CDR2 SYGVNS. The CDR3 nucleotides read TGTGCCAGCAGGTCAGGGGGATTCCAGCCCCAGCATTTT. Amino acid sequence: CASRSGGFQPQHF.

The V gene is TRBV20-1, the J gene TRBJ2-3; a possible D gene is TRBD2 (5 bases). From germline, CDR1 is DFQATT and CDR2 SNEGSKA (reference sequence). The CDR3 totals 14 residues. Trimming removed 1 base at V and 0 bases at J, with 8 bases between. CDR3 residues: CSARVRGSTDTQYF. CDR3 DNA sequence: TGCAGTGCTAGAGTTAGAGGGAGCACAGATACGCAGTATTTT.

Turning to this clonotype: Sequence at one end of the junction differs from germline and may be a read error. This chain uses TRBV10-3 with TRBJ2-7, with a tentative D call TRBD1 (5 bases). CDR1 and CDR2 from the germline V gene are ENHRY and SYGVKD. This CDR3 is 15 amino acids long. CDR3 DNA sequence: TGTGCCAGCAGTCCTCTGACGACAGCGTACCACGAGCAGTACTTC. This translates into CASSPLTTAYHEQYF.

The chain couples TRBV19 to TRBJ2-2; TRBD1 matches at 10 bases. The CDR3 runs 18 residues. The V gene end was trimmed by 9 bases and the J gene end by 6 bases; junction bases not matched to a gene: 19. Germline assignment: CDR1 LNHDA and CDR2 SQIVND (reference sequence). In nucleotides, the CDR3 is TGTGCCAGCAGTCCTGGACAGGGGGGCCTAGCGAGGTCCGGGGAGCTGTTTTTT. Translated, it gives CASSPGQGGLARSGELFF.